The source of this T cell receptor (beta chain) is a study of cytomegalovirus exposure and HLA in healthy donors. For this clone: Its antigen is still unknown.

Germline lookup yields CDR1 MNHEY and CDR2 SVGAGI. There are 14 residues in the CDR3. Between the trimmed V and J ends, which lost 6 bases and 7 bases, there was a span of 18 bases. The study ran its PCR with 60 Vbeta and 13 Jbeta primers. Clones were read by immunoSEQ multiplex PCR, and TCRdb kept only the in-frame ones, dropping some. The table shows roughly 150,000 clones, with around 75% occurring only once. The study's findings and limits: Certain sequence variants were highly shared and formed a cluster, and this cluster was likely a sequencing artifact. In a later analysis, CMV-associated beta chains were mostly HLA-associated, it appeared. For most subjects, TCR beta sequences were reported to predict HLA-A and HLA-B alleles with accuracy.

The origin of this receptor is a male donor in good health and CMV-seronegative. This sequence joins TRBV6-5 and TRBJ1-2; D remains ambiguous. Sequencing was performed on PBMCs. The DNA of the CDR3 is TGTGCCAGCAGGGCTCGAGGACGGGAGGGTGGCTACACCTTC. It is translated as CASRARGREGGYTF.